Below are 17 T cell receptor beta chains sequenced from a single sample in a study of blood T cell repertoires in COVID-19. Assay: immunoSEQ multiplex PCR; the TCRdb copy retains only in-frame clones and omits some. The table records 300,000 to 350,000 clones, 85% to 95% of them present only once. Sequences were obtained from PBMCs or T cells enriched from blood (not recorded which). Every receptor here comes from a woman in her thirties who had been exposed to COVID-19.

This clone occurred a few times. The CDR3 here is CASSSQGAGDEKLFF. CDR3 sequence (DNA): TGTGCCAGCAGCTCACAGGGGGCTGGGGATGAAAAACTGTTTTTT. The chain is built from TRBV7-8 and TRBJ1-4, with TRBD1 matching over 9 bases. Looked up from germline, CDR1 is SGHVS and CDR2 is FQNEAQ. The CDR3 length is 15 residues. The ends lost 4 bases at V and 6 bases at J; junction bases unmatched: 6.

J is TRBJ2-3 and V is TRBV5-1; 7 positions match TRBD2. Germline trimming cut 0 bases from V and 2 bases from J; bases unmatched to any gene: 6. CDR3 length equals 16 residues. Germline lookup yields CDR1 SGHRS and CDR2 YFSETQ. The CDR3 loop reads CASSLAGRGITDTQYF. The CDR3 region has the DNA TGCGCCAGCAGCTTGGCCGGGCGGGGGATCACAGATACGCAGTATTTT.

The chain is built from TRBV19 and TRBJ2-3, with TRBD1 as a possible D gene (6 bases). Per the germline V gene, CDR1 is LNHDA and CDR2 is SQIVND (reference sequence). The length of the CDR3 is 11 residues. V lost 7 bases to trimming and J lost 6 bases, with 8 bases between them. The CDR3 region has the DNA TGTGCCAGTACCCAGGGGGATACGCAGTATTTT. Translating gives CASTQGDTQYF.

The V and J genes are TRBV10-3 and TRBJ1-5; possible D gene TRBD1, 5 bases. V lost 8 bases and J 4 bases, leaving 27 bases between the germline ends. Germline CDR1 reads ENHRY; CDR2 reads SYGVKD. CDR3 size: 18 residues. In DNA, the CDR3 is TGTGCCATCGATGACAGACATCTAAGTGGTCCCCTAAATCAGCCCCAGCATTTT. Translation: CAIDDRHLSGPLNQPQHF.

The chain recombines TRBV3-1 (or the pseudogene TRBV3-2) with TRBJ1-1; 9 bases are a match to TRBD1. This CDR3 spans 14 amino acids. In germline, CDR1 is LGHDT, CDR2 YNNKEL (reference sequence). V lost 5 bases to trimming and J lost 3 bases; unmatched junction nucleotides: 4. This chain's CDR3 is CASSWDRAYTEAFF. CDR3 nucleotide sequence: TGTGCCAGCAGCTGGGACAGGGCGTACACTGAAGCTTTCTTT.

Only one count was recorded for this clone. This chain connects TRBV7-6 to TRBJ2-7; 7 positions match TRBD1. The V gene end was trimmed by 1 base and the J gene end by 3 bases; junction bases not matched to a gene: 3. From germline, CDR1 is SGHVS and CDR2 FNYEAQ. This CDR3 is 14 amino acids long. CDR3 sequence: CASSLGQGDYEQYF. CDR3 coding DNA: TGTGCCAGCAGCTTAGGACAGGGAGACTACGAGCAGTACTTC.

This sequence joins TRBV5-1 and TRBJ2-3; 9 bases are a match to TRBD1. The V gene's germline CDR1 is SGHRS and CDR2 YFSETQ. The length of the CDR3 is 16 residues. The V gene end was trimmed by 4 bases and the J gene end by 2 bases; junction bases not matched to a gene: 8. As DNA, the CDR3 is TGCGCCAGCAGCCGAAAGGGACAGGGCCTCACAGATACGCAGTATTTT. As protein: CASSRKGQGLTDTQYF. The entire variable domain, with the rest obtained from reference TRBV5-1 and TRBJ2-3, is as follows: KAGVTQTPRYLIKTRGQQVTLSCSPISGHRSVSWYQQTPGQGLQFLFEYFSETQRNKGNFPGRFSGRQFSNSRSEMNVSTLELGDSALYLCASSRKGQGLTDTQYFGPGTRLTVL.

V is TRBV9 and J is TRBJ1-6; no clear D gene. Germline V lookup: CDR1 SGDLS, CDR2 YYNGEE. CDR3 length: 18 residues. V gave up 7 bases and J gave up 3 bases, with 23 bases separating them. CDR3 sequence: CASLSSRLAVVYNSPLHF. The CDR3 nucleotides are TGTGCCAGCCTGTCTTCTAGGCTGGCGGTCGTCTATAATTCACCCCTCCACTTT.

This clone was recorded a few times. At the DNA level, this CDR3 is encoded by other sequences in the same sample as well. CDR3 in DNA: TGTGCCAGCAGCCGGACAGGATCTGGAAACACCATATATTTT. Its translation is CASSRTGSGNTIYF. The rearrangement uses TRBV6-5 and TRBJ1-3, with 7 bases lining up with TRBD1. The trim removed 6 bases at V and 1 base at J, leaving 3 bases unmatched. This CDR3 spans 14 amino acids. Germline V gene sequence: CDR1 MNHEY, CDR2 SVGAGI.

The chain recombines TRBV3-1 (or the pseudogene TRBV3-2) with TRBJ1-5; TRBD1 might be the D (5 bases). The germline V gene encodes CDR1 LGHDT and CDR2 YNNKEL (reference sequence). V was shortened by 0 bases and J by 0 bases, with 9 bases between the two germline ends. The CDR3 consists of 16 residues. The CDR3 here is CASSQDRGSSNQPQHF. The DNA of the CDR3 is TGTGCCAGCAGCCAAGACCGGGGGAGTAGCAATCAGCCCCAGCATTTT.

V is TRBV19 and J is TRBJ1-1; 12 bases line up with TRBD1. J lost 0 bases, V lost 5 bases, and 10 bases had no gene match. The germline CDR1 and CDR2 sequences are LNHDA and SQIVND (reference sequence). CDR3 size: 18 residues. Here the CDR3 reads CASSGTGGDSLVNTEAFF. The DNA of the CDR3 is TGTGCCAGTAGTGGGACAGGGGGCGATAGTTTGGTGAACACTGAAGCTTTCTTT.

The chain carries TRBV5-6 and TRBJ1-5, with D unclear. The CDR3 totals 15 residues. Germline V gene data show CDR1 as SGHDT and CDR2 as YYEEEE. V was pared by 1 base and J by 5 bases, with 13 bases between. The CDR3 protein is CASSLYRRGHQPQHF. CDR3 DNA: TGTGCCAGCAGCTTGTACAGACGGGGTCATCAGCCCCAGCATTTT.

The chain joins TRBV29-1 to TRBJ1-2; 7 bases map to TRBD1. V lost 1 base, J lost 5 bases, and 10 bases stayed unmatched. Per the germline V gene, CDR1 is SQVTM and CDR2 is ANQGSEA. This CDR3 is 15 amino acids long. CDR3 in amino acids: CSVEAGRQGVYGYTF. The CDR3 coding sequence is TGCAGCGTTGAAGCTGGGAGGCAGGGGGTTTATGGCTACACCTTC.

CDR3 region: CASSPMKGSGYEQYF. The CDR3 coding sequence is TGTGCCAGCTCACCGATGAAGGGGTCAGGGTACGAGCAGTACTTC. The chain carries TRBV18 and TRBJ2-7; a possible D gene is TRBD1 (5 bases). Trimming left V 3 bases short and J 4 bases short, with 16 bases between. This CDR3 has 15 amino acids. Germline-derived CDR1 and CDR2 are KGHSH and LQKENI.

CDR3 bases: TGTGCCAGCAGCCAACCGGGACAGGGTGAAAAACTGTTTTTT. Encoded protein: CASSQPGQGEKLFF. V and J are TRBV3-1 (or the pseudogene TRBV3-2) and TRBJ1-4; the match to TRBD1 covers 9 bases. CDR1 is LGHDT, CDR2 YNNKEL, per germline (reference sequence). This CDR3 has 14 residues. V lost 2 bases, J lost 7 bases, and 2 bases stayed unmatched.

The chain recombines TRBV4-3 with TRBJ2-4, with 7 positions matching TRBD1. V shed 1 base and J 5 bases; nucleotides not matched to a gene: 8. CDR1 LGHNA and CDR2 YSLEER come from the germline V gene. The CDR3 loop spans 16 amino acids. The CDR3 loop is CASSQGMTGFENIQYF. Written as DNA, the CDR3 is TGCGCCAGCAGCCAAGGCATGACAGGGTTCGAAAACATTCAGTACTTC.

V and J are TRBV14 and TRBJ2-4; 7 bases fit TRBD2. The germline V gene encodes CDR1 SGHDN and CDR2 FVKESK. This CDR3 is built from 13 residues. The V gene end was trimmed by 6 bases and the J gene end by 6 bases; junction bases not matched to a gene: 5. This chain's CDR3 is CASSRGLLNIQYF. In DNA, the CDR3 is TGTGCCAGCAGTCGGGGACTATTAAACATTCAGTACTTC.